A single sample is the source of the 27 T cell receptor beta chains below, sequenced in a study of blood T cell repertoires in COVID-19. The data were produced by immunoSEQ multiplex PCR, yet TCRdb's version contains in-frame clones alone and is incomplete. Of around 130,000 clones listed, over 80% are singletons. What was sequenced was PBMCs or T cells enriched from blood (not recorded which). Source of these receptors: a man aged 25-45 years who had recovered from COVID-19.

The chain combines TRBV7-8 with TRBJ1-6; D gene ambiguous. The CDR3 covers 16 residues. The V end was cut by 5 bases, the J end by 5 bases, with 16 bases between. Germline lookup yields CDR1 SGHVS and CDR2 FQNEAQ. The CDR3 spells CASSPTRREDNSPLHF. The CDR3 DNA follows: TGTGCCAGCAGCCCAACCAGGAGGGAGGATAATTCACCCCTCCACTTT.

The V gene is TRBV4-1, the J gene TRBJ2-5; D perhaps matches TRBD1 (6 bases). This CDR3 spans 13 amino acids. The V end lost 4 bases, the J end lost 3 bases, and 9 bases lay between the germline ends. The germline CDR1 and CDR2 sequences are MGHRA and YSYEKL. The CDR3, as DNA: TGCGCCAGCAGCCTTGGACAGAAAGAGACCCAGTACTTC. Encoded protein: CASSLGQKETQYF.

This clone appeared once. This sequence joins TRBV14 and TRBJ2-1, with D possibly being TRBD2 (5 bases). CDR3 length: 13 amino acids. Trimming shortened V by 1 base and J by 10 bases, and 11 bases separated the two germline ends. Germline V gene sequence: CDR1 SGHDN, CDR2 FVKESK. The CDR3 protein is CASSQAGIGEQFF. The CDR3 DNA follows: TGTGCCAGCAGCCAAGCCGGGATCGGAGAGCAGTTCTTC.

The V gene is TRBV28, the J gene TRBJ2-6, with a possible D match to TRBD1 (5 bases). Trimming pared 6 bases from V and 3 bases from J, leaving 9 bases between. This CDR3 has 14 residues. The V gene's germline CDR1 is MDHEN and CDR2 SYDVKM. CDR3 in DNA: TGTGCCAGCAGATCAGGGTATGGGGCCAACGTCCTGACTTTC. Its protein is CASRSGYGANVLTF.

The chain joins TRBV27 to TRBJ1-1; perhaps TRBD1 as D (6 bases). The CDR3 runs 11 residues. Trimming shortened V by 6 bases and J by 6 bases, and 8 bases separated the two germline ends. Germline CDR1 and CDR2: MNHEY and SMNVEV (reference sequence). CDR3 DNA sequence: TGTGCCAGCAGCAGGGGCGCTGAAGCTTTCTTT. Translation: CASSRGAEAFF.

The rearrangement links TRBV7-2 to TRBJ2-7; 11 bases are shared with TRBD1. The V gene's germline CDR1 is SGHTA and CDR2 FQGNSA. This CDR3 has 14 amino acids. V was clipped by 4 bases and J by 5 bases; unmatched bases: 4. The CDR3 loop is CASSWDRGYDEQYV. In nucleotides, the CDR3 is TGTGCCAGCAGCTGGGACAGGGGGTACGACGAGCAGTACGTC.

V is TRBV27 and J is TRBJ1-5; weak D call: TRBD1 (6 bases). CDR1 is MNHEY, CDR2 SMNVEV, per germline (reference sequence). V was shortened by 8 bases and J by 6 bases, with 20 bases between the two germline ends. The CDR3 extends over 15 amino acids. CDR3 in amino acids: CASQTTGLLGQPQHF. CDR3 DNA: TGTGCCAGCCAAACGACAGGTTTGTTGGGTCAGCCCCAGCATTTT.

This chain connects TRBV11-2 to TRBJ1-6, with D possibly TRBD1 on 6 matching bases. Between the trimmed V and J ends, which lost 4 bases and 7 bases, there was a span of 20 bases. CDR3 length: 17 amino acids. The germline V gene has CDR1 SGHAT and CDR2 FQNNGV. The CDR3 DNA sequence: TGTGCCAGCAGCTCCACCGGGACAAGGGGGGGAAATTCACCCCTCCACTTT. Translated, it gives CASSSTGTRGGNSPLHF.

This sequence joins TRBV30 and TRBJ2-3; D gene uncertain. Deletions cut 2 bases from V and 2 bases from J, with 14 bases between. Germline loops: CDR1 GTSNPN, CDR2 SVGIG (reference sequence). The CDR3 contains 15 residues. The CDR3 DNA reads as TGTGCCTGGAGTTCCGCTGCAGAGGTCACAGATACGCAGTATTTT. Amino acids: CAWSSAAEVTDTQYF.

J is TRBJ1-5 and V is TRBV2; D not resolved. The V gene lost 6 bases and the J gene lost 1 base, with 13 bases spanning the gap. Germline V gene data show CDR1 as SNHLY and CDR2 as FYNNEI. This CDR3 has 15 residues. The CDR3 nucleotides are TGTGCCAGCAGCTTGGAGGGATTGAGCAATCAGCCCCAGCATTTT. Residues: CASSLEGLSNQPQHF.

The chain combines TRBV20-1 with TRBJ2-2, with 7 bases identical to TRBD2. The V segment lost 3 bases and the J segment 6 bases; nucleotides outside the gene matches: 1. Looked up from germline, CDR1 is DFQATT and CDR2 is SNEGSKA (reference sequence). This CDR3 region has 12 residues. The DNA for the CDR3 is TGCAGTGCTAGTCGGGGGGCCGGGGAGCTGTTTTTT. Translated: CSASRGAGELFF.

J is TRBJ1-4 and V is TRBV2, with D possibly matching TRBD1 (6 bases). CDR1 SNHLY and CDR2 FYNNEI come from the germline V gene. The V end lost 3 bases, the J end lost 5 bases, and 13 bases lay between the germline ends. CDR3 length: 15 amino acids. CDR3 DNA: TGTGCCAGCAGTGACCCTACAGGGTCCAATGAAAAACTGTTTTTT. Its translation: CASSDPTGSNEKLFF.

Written as DNA, the CDR3 is TGTGCCAGCAGCCCGCGGCCCACAACGAACACCGGGGAGCTGTTTTTT. Its protein product is CASSPRPTTNTGELFF. The rearrangement links TRBV5-6 to TRBJ2-2; D gene ambiguous. The CDR3 contains 16 residues. Looked up from germline, CDR1 is SGHDT and CDR2 is YYEEEE. Trimming shortened V by 4 bases and J by 0 bases, and 13 bases separated the two germline ends.

The CDR3 bases are TGTGCCAGCAGCGTATGGACACTATCGAGCTCCTACAATGAGCAGTTCTTC. Protein: CASSVWTLSSSYNEQFF. This sequence joins TRBV11-2 and TRBJ2-1, with a possible D match to TRBD1 (5 bases). From germline, CDR1 is SGHAT and CDR2 FQNNGV. This CDR3 contains 17 residues. Deletions cut 5 bases from V and 0 bases from J, with 17 bases between.

The chain uses TRBV7-8 and TRBJ2-3, with 11 bases lining up with TRBD2. The trim removed 1 base at V and 0 bases at J, leaving 6 bases unmatched. This CDR3 spans 18 amino acids. The V gene's germline CDR1 is SGHVS and CDR2 FQNEAQ. The CDR3 region is CASSLVASGGPSTDTQYF. In DNA, the CDR3 is TGTGCCAGCAGCTTAGTTGCTAGCGGGGGGCCGAGCACAGATACGCAGTATTTT.

This chain connects TRBV4-2 to TRBJ1-5, with D maybe TRBD1 (6 bases). The V end was cut by 3 bases, the J end by 6 bases, with 15 bases between. The CDR3 is made up of 15 amino acids. The germline V gene encodes CDR1 LGHNA and CDR2 YNFKEQ. CDR3 loop: CASSQDSNGGQPQHF. The CDR3 nucleotides read TGTGCCAGCAGCCAGGACAGCAATGGGGGTCAGCCCCAGCATTTT.

The rearrangement joins TRBV3-1 (or the pseudogene TRBV3-2) to TRBJ2-7; TRBD1 agrees at 8 bases. Germline CDR1 and CDR2: LGHDT and YNNKEL (reference sequence). With 4 bases clipped from V and 7 bases from J, the junction kept 12 bases outside the gene matches. This CDR3 comprises 15 residues. The CDR3 spells CASSPGQGRGWEQYF. As DNA, the CDR3 is TGTGCCAGCAGCCCCGGACAGGGCCGGGGGTGGGAGCAGTACTTC.

This clone appeared a single time. The chain links TRBV30 to TRBJ1-5; 7 nucleotides line up with TRBD1. The CDR3 runs 13 residues. The J segment lost 0 bases and the V segment lost 7 bases, leaving 3 bases of the junction unmatched. Germline V lookup: CDR1 GTSNPN, CDR2 SVGIG (reference sequence). CDR3 sequence reads: CAFNRGSNQPQHF. In DNA form, the CDR3 reads TGTGCCTTCAACAGGGGTAGCAATCAGCCCCAGCATTTT.

The V gene is TRBV14, the J gene TRBJ2-7; perhaps TRBD1 as D (6 bases). Germline V gene data show CDR1 as SGHDN and CDR2 as FVKESK. The CDR3 extends over 13 amino acids. Trimming removed 1 base from V and 7 bases from J, with 11 bases in between. The CDR3 DNA reads as TGTGCCAGCAGCCAAGTAAAGGGGGTTGAGCAGTACTTC. As protein: CASSQVKGVEQYF.

The gene calls are TRBV6-5 and TRBJ1-2, with D perhaps TRBD1 (6 bases). Germline V gene data show CDR1 as MNHEY and CDR2 as SVGAGI. V was cut by 6 bases and J by 6 bases, with 11 bases left in between. The CDR3 covers 12 residues. The CDR3 loop is CASSPGVDGYTF. The CDR3 nucleotides are TGTGCCAGCAGCCCAGGGGTTGATGGCTACACCTTC.

This chain uses TRBV29-1 with TRBJ2-1; 9 positions agree with TRBD2. This CDR3 spans 13 amino acids. The junction had 2 bases not matched to a gene; V was cut back by 4 bases and J by 4 bases. Germline V gene lookup returns CDR1 SQVTM and CDR2 ANQGSEA. CDR3 sequence reads: CSVGSGGYNEQFF. The CDR3 DNA follows: TGCAGCGTTGGGAGCGGGGGGTACAATGAGCAGTTCTTC.

The chain combines TRBV12-5 with TRBJ1-4; possible D gene TRBD1, 5 bases. Trimming left V 5 bases short and J 8 bases short, with 9 bases between. This CDR3 is built from 12 residues. Germline V gene sequence: CDR1 LGHNT, CDR2 FRNRAP. Written as DNA, the CDR3 is TGTGCTAGTGGTCTTGACAGCGAAAAACTGTTTTTT. Its protein product is CASGLDSEKLFF.

This chain joins TRBV28 and TRBJ1-5, with a weak D call TRBD1 (5 bases). This CDR3 has 15 amino acids. Germline values: CDR1 MDHEN, CDR2 SYDVKM. V was shortened by 2 bases and J by 0 bases, with 8 bases between the two germline ends. As DNA, the CDR3 is TGTGCCAGCAGTTTAACAGGATTTAGCAATCAGCCCCAGCATTTT. Residues: CASSLTGFSNQPQHF.

The V and J genes are TRBV27 and TRBJ2-5, with a tentative D call TRBD1 (6 bases). The length of the CDR3 is 13 residues. Trimming left V 2 bases short and J 4 bases short, with 8 bases between. CDR1 is MNHEY, CDR2 SMNVEV, per germline (reference sequence). CDR3 amino acids: CASSLTGIETQYF. For the CDR3, the DNA is TGTGCCAGCAGTTTAACAGGGATAGAGACCCAGTACTTC.

The V and J genes are TRBV12-5 and TRBJ2-7; weak D call: TRBD1 (6 bases). V was trimmed by 6 bases and J by 1 base, leaving 7 bases between them. The CDR3 totals 12 residues. Germline V lookup: CDR1 LGHNT, CDR2 FRNRAP. DNA for the CDR3: TGTGCTAGTGGGACAGGTTCCTACGAGCAGTACGTC. It codes for CASGTGSYEQYV.

The chain is built from TRBV18 and TRBJ1-1, with D hard to call. CDR1 is KGHSH, CDR2 LQKENI, per germline. Trimming shortened V by 2 bases and J by 5 bases, and 12 bases separated the two germline ends. CDR3 length equals 14 residues. The CDR3 spells CASSPDTSGTEAFF. CDR3 sequence (DNA): TGTGCCAGCTCACCAGACACCTCTGGGACTGAAGCTTTCTTT.

The chain links TRBV29-1 to TRBJ2-7; tentative D call: TRBD2 (5 bases). CDR1 is SQVTM, CDR2 ANQGSEA, per germline. CDR3 length equals 15 residues. V was trimmed by 7 bases and J by 3 bases, leaving 22 bases between them. CDR3 nucleotides: TGCAGCGCCCAAGTCCGGGGAACCAACTACTACGAGCAGTACTTC. It encodes CSAQVRGTNYYEQYF.